These 8 T cell receptor beta chains originate from one sample sequenced in a study of T cell changes during pregnancy in multiple sclerosis. Assay: immunoSEQ multiplex PCR; the TCRdb copy retains only in-frame clones and omits some. The sample lists roughly 110,000 clones, 85% to 95% occurring once. The specimen was peripheral blood, collected in the third trimester of pregnancy. Receptors were obtained from a female donor in good health, enrolled as a control in a pregnancy study.

The CDR3 spells CASSGPGSLNTEAFF. In DNA, the CDR3 is TGTGCCAGTAGTGGCCCGGGATCTCTGAACACTGAAGCTTTCTTT. This sequence joins TRBV19 and TRBJ1-1; D unresolved. Trimming took 5 bases from V and 0 from J, leaving 13 bases between them. CDR1 LNHDA and CDR2 SQIVND come from the germline V gene (reference sequence). The CDR3 is made up of 15 amino acids.

This clone has a handful of counts. The chain recombines TRBV6-1 with TRBJ2-3; 9 bases agree with TRBD2. With 4 bases clipped from V and 4 bases from J, the junction kept 6 bases outside the gene matches. Per the germline V gene, CDR1 is MNHNS and CDR2 is SASEGT. The CDR3 covers 15 residues. CDR3 nucleotides: TGTGCCAGCAGTGTGGGTAGCGGGGGCTCAGATACGCAGTATTTT. As protein: CASSVGSGGSDTQYF.

With regard to this clone: A read error may account for a junction end that differs from germline. The chain recombines TRBV9 with TRBJ1-2; 7 bases are shared with TRBD1. CDR1 and CDR2 from the germline V gene are SGDLS and YYNGEE. The CDR3 consists of 14 residues. Written as DNA, the CDR3 is TGTGCCAGCAGCGTCCAGGACAGGAACTATGGCTACGCCTTC. Protein product: CASSVQDRNYGYAF.

The chain has TRBV5-4 and TRBJ2-7; TRBD1 aligns across 8 bases. Trimming removed 4 bases from V and 3 bases from J; junction bases left unmatched: 3. This CDR3 comprises 13 residues. Per germline, CDR1 SGHNT and CDR2 YYREEE (reference sequence). CDR3 amino acids: CASSPTGDYEQYF. CDR3 nucleotide sequence: TGTGCCAGCAGCCCGACAGGGGACTACGAGCAGTACTTC.

This clone was seen a single time. The chain recombines TRBV19 with TRBJ1-3, with 7 bases fitting TRBD1. V gave up 4 bases and J gave up 3 bases; unmatched junction bases: 6. Germline V gene data show CDR1 as LNHDA and CDR2 as SQIVND (reference sequence). The CDR3 extends over 15 amino acids. This CDR3 reads CASSTRNRGGNTIYF. The CDR3 DNA reads TGTGCCAGTAGTACACGAAACAGGGGTGGAAACACCATATATTTT.

The rearrangement joins TRBV19 to TRBJ1-6; D is possibly TRBD1 (5 bases). Germline assignment: CDR1 LNHDA and CDR2 SQIVND (reference sequence). This CDR3 has 16 amino acids. V was shortened by 3 bases and J by 9 bases, with 18 bases between the two germline ends. In DNA form, the CDR3 reads TGTGCCAGTAGTATTACGGGGGACGGCCCAGGTTCACCCCTCCACTTT. Residues: CASSITGDGPGSPLHF.

This chain uses TRBV7-3 with TRBJ2-1, with TRBD2 matching over 10 bases. V lost 5 bases to trimming and J lost 6 bases; unmatched junction nucleotides: 4. The germline CDR1 and CDR2 sequences are SGHTA and FQGTGA. The CDR3 is 14 residues long. CDR3 nucleotides: TGTGCCAGCAGCCGGACTAGCGGAACCAATGAGCAGTTCTTC. Encoded protein: CASSRTSGTNEQFF.

This chain connects TRBV4-3 to TRBJ2-1; TRBD2 agrees at 13 bases. Germline trimming cut 3 bases from V and 6 bases from J; bases unmatched to any gene: 8. Looked up from germline, CDR1 is LGHNA and CDR2 is YSLEER. This CDR3 contains 17 residues. CDR3 in amino acids: CASSQGSTSGGANEQFF. As DNA, the CDR3 is TGCGCCAGCAGCCAGGGGTCAACTAGCGGGGGGGCCAATGAGCAGTTCTTC.